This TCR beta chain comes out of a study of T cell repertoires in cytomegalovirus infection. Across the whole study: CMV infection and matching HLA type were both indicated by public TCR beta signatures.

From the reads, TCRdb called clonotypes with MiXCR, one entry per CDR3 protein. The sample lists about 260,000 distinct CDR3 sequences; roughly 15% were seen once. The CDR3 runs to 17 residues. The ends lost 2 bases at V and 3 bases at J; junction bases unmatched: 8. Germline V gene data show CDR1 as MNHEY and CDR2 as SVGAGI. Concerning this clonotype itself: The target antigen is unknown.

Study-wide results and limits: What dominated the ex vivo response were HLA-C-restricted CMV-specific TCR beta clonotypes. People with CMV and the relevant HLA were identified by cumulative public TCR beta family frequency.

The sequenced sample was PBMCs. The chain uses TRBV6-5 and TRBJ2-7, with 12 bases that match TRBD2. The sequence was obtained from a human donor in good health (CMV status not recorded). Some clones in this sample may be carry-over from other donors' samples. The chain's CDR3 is CASSYGTSGPQIYEQYF. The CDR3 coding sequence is TGTGCCAGCAGTTACGGGACTAGCGGGCCCCAGATCTACGAGCAGTACTTC.